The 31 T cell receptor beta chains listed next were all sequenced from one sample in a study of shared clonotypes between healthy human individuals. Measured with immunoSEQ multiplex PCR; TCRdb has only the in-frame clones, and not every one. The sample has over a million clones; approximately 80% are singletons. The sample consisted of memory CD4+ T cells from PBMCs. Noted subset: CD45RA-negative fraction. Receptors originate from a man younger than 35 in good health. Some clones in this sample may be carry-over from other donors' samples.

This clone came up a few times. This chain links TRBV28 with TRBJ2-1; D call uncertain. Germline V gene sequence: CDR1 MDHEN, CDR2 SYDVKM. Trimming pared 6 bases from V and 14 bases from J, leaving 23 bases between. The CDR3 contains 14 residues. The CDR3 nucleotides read TGTGCCAGCAGCTCCCCTCCTACTCCCAGCGCTGAGTTCTTC. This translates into CASSSPPTPSAEFF.

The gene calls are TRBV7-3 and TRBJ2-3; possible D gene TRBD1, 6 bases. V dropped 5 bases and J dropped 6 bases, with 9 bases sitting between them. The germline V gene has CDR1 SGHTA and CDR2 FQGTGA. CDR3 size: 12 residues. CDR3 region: CASSGTGDTQYF. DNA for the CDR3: TGTGCCAGCAGCGGAACAGGGGATACGCAGTATTTT.

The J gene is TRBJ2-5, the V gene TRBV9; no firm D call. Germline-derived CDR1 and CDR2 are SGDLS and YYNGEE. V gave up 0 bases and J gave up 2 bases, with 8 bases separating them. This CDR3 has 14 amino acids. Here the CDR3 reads CASSVDAGQETQYF. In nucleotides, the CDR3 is TGTGCCAGCAGCGTAGATGCAGGACAAGAGACCCAGTACTTC.

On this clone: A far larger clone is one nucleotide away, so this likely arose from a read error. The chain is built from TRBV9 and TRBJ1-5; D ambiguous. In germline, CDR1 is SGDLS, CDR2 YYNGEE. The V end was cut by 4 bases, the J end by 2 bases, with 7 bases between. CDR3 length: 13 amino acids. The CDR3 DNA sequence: TGTGCCAGCAGCCGGAGGGGCAATCAGCCCCAGCATTTT. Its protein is CASSRRGNQPQHF.

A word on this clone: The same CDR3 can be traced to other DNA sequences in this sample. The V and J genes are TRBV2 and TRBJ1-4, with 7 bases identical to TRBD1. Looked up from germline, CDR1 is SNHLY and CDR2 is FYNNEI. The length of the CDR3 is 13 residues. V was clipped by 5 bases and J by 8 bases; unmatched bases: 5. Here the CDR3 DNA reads TGTGCCAGCAGTCGACAGGGAGGGGAAAAACTGTTTTTT. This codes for CASSRQGGEKLFF.

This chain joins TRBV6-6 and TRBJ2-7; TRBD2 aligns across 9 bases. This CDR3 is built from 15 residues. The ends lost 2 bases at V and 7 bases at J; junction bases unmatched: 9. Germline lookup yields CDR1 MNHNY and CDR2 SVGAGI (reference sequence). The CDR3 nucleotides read TGTGCCAGCAGTTACCCCGGCGGGAGGGCCCCAGAGCAGTACTTC. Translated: CASSYPGGRAPEQYF.

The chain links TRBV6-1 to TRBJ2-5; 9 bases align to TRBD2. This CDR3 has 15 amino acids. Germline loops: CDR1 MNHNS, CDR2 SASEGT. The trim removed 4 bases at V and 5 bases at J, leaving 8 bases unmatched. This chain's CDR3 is CASSGVAGERETQYF. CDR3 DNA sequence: TGTGCCAGCAGTGGGGTAGCGGGGGAAAGGGAGACCCAGTACTTC.

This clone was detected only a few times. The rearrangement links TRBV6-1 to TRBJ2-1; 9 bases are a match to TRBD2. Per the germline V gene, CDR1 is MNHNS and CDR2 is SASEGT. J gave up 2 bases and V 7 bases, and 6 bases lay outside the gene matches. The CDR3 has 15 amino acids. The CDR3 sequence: CASNRLAEPYNEQFF. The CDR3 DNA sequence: TGTGCCAGCAATAGACTAGCGGAACCCTACAATGAGCAGTTCTTC.

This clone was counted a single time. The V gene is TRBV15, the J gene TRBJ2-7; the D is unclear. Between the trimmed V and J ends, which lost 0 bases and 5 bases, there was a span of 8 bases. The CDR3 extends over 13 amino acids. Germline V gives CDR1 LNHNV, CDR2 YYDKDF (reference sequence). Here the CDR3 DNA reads TGTGCCACCAGCAGAGACAGTTTCGACGAGCAGTACTTC. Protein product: CATSRDSFDEQYF.

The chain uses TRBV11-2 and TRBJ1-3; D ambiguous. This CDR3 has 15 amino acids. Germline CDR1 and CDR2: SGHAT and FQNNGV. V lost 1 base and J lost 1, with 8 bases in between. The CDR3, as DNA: TGTGCCAGCAGCTTAGCTTGGGTATCTGGAAACACCATATATTTT. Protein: CASSLAWVSGNTIYF. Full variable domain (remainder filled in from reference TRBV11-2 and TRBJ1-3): EAGVAQSPRYKIIEKRQSVAFWCNPISGHATLYWYQQILGQGPKLLIQFQNNGVVDDSQLPKDRFSAERLKGVDSTLKIQPAKLEDSAVYLCASSLAWVSGNTIYFGEGSWLTVV.

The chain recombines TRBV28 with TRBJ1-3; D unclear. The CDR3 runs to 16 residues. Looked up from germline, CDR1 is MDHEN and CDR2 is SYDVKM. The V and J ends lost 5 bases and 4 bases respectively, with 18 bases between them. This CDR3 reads CASSLHIRGSGNTIYF. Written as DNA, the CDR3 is TGTGCCAGCAGTCTCCACATCCGGGGTTCAGGAAACACCATATATTTT.

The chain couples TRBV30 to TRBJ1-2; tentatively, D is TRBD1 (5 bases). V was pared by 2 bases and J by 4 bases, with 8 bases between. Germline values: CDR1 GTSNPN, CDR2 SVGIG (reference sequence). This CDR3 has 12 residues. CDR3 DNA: TGTGCCTGGAGTACGGGGACCTATGGCTACACCTTC. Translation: CAWSTGTYGYTF.

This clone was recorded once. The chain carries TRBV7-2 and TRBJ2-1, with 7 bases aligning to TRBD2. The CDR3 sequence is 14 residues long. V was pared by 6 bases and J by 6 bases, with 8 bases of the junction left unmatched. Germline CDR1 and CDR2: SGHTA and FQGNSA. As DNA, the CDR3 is TGTGCCAGCAGACCTACATCGGGGGGCAATGAGCAGTTCTTC. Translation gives CASRPTSGGNEQFF.

The CDR3 here is CASSPDGTQTDTQYF. The CDR3 DNA reads as TGTGCCAGCAGCCCAGACGGGACCCAAACAGATACGCAGTATTTT. The rearrangement joins TRBV7-3 to TRBJ2-3; either TRBD1 or TRBD2 may fit D (5 bases each). Trimming pared 5 bases from V and 3 bases from J, leaving 15 bases between. The CDR3 length is 15 residues. The germline gives CDR1 SGHTA, CDR2 FQGTGA.

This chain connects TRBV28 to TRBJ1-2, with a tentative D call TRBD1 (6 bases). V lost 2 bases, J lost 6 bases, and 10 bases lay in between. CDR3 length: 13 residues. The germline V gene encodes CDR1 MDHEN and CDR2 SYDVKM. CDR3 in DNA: TGTGCCAGCAGTTTACCAAACAGGGATGGCTACACCTTC. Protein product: CASSLPNRDGYTF.

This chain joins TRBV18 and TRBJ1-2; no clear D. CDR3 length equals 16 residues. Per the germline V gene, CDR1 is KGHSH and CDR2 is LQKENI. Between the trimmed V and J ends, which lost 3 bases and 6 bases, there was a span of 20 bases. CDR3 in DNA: TGTGCCAGCTCACCGTCAAGAAATTTCGGGCTAGATGGCTACACCTTC. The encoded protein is CASSPSRNFGLDGYTF.

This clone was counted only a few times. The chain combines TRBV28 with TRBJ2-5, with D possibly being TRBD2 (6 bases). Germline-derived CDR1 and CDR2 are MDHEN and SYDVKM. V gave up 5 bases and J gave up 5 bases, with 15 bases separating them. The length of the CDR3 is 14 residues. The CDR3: CASSPAGTGETQYF. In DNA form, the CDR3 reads TGTGCCAGCAGTCCAGCCGGGACTGGTGAGACCCAGTACTTC.

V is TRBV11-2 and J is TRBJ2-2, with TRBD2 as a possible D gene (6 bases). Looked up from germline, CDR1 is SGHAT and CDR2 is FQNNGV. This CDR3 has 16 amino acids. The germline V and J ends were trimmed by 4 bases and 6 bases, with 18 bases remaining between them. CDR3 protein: CASSSMGGSGSGELFF. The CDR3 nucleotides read TGTGCCAGCAGCTCTATGGGGGGTTCGGGATCCGGGGAGCTGTTTTTT.

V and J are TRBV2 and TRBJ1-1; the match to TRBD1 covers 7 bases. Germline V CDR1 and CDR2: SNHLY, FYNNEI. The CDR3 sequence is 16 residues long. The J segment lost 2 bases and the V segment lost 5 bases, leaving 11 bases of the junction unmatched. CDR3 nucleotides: TGTGCCAGCAGTCTGACAGGGAGGGGTCGAAACACTGAAGCTTTCTTT. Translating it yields CASSLTGRGRNTEAFF.

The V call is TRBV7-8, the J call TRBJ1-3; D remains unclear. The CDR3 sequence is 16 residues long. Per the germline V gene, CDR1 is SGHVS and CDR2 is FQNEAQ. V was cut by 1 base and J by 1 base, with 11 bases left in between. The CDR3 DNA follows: TGTGCCAGCAGCTTAGGTGGTGCAGATTCTGGAAACACCATATATTTT. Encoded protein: CASSLGGADSGNTIYF.

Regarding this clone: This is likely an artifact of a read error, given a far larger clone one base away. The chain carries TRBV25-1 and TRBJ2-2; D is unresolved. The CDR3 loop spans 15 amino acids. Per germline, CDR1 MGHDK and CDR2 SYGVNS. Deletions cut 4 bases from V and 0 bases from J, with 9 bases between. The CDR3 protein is CASSGWASNTGELFF. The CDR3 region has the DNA TGTGCCAGCAGTGGCTGGGCTTCGAACACCGGGGAGCTGTTTTTT.

This chain's CDR3 is CASRGVTAGGDEQFF. The CDR3 DNA reads TGCGCCAGCAGGGGGGTTACGGCGGGAGGCGATGAGCAGTTCTTC. V is TRBV5-1 and J is TRBJ2-1; 8 nucleotides agree with TRBD2. The CDR3 sequence is 15 residues long. Germline V gives CDR1 SGHRS, CDR2 YFSETQ. The ends lost 5 bases at V and 8 bases at J; junction bases unmatched: 12.

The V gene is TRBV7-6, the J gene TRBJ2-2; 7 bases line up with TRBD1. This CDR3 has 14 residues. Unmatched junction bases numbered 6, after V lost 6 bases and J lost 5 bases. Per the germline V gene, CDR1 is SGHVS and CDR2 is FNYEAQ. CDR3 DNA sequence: TGTGCCAGCAGAACTATCAGGGGGACCGGGGAGCTGTTTTTT. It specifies CASRTIRGTGELFF.

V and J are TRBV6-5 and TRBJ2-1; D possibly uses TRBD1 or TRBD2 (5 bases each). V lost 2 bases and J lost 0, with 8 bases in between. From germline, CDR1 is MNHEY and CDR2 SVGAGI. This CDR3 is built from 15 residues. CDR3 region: CASSYKGSSYNEQFF. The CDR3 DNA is TGTGCCAGCAGTTACAAGGGGAGCTCCTACAATGAGCAGTTCTTC.

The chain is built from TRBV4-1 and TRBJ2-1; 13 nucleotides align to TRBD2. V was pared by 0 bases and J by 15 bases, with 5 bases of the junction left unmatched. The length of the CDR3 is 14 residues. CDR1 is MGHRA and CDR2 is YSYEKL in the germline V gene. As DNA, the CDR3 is TGCGCCAGCAGCCAAGAGCTGGGACTAGCGGGACGGTTCTTC. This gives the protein CASSQELGLAGRFF.

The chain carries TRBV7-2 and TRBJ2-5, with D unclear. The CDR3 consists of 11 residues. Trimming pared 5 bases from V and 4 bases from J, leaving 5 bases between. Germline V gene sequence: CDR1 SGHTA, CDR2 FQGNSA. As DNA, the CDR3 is TGTGCCAGCAGCGTGGCAGAGACCCAGTACTTC. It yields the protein CASSVAETQYF.

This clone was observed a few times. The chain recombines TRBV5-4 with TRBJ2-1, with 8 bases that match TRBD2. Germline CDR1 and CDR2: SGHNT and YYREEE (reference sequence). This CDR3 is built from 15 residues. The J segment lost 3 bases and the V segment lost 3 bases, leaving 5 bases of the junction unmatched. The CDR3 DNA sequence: TGTGCCAGCAGCTCCACTAGCGGACTCTACAATGAGCAGTTCTTC. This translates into CASSSTSGLYNEQFF. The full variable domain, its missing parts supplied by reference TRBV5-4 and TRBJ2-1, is ETGVTQSPTHLIKTRGQQVTLRCSSQSGHNTVSWYQQALGQGPQFIFQYYREEENGRGNFPPRFSGLQFPNYSSELNVNALELDDSALYLCASSSTSGLYNEQFFGPGTRLTVL.

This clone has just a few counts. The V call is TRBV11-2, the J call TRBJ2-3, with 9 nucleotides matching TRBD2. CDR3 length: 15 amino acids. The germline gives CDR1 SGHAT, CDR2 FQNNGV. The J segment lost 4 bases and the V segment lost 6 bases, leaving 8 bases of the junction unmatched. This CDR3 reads CASRQVAGAADTQYF. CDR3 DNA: TGTGCCAGCAGGCAGGTAGCGGGAGCGGCAGATACGCAGTATTTT.

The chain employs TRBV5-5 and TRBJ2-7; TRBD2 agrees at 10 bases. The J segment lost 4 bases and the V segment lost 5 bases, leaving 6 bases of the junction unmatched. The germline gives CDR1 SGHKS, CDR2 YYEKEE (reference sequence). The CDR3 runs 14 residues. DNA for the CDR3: TGTGCCAGCAGATCTACTAGCGGGGATTACGAGCAGTACTTC. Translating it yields CASRSTSGDYEQYF.

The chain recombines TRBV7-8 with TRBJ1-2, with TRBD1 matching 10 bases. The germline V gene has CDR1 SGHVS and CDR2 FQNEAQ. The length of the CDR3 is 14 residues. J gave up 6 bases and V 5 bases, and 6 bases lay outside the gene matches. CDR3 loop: CASSAGTGVDGYTF. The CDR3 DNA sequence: TGTGCCAGCAGCGCCGGGACAGGGGTTGATGGCTACACCTTC.

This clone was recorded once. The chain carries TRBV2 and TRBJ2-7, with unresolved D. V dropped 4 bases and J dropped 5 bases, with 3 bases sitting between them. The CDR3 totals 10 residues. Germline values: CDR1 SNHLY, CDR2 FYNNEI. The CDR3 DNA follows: TGTGCCAGCAGTGGTAACGAGCAGTACTTC. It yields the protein CASSGNEQYF.